This T cell receptor (beta chain) was observed in a study of T cells in Graves' hyperthyroidism and ophthalmopathy. Study results and caveats: A model of 13 V-J pairs discriminated ophthalmopathy from stable hyperthyroidism.

The CDR3 regions of TCR beta were amplified from RNA transcripts. In the first-round RT-PCR of the TCR CDR3, the HTBI primer set was used. Via MiXCR, TCRdb re-called the multiplex PCR reads, giving one row per CDR3 protein. Here the sample spans about 320,000 distinct CDR3 sequences, roughly 17% being singletons. Trimming cost V 11 bases and J 0 bases, with 4 bases left between them. CDR1 ENHRY and CDR2 SYGVKD come from the germline V gene. The CDR3 covers 10 residues. This clonotype was observed many times. No antigen is known for it. This sequence was found in a man between 25 and 39 years old with Graves' hyperthyroidism. Sample: blood. The chain joins TRBV10-3 to TRBJ1-2; D gene uncertain. CDR3 residues: CASANYGYTF. The DNA for the CDR3 is TGTGCCTCGGCTAACTATGGCTACACCTTC.